The 30 T cell receptor beta chains given below trace back to one sample, sequenced in a study of esophageal squamous cell carcinoma under preoperative chemotherapy. As for time point: after preoperative PTX-NDP chemotherapy. From the PCR reads, TCRdb called clonotypes with MiXCR, one entry per CDR3 protein. Among some 10,000 distinct CDR3 sequences listed, approximately 48% were seen once. Sampling was conducted from a patient given preoperative chemotherapy. The receptor source for this set is a human donor with esophageal squamous cell carcinoma. The donor label of this sample is uncertain.

This clonotype appeared many times. The chain uses TRBV6-5 and TRBJ2-7, with 7 bases aligning to TRBD2. Germline CDR1 and CDR2: MNHEY and SVGAGI. The V segment lost 4 bases and the J segment 7 bases; nucleotides outside the gene matches: 4. CDR3 length equals 12 residues. CDR3: CASSSDGGEQYF. CDR3 bases: TGTGCCAGCAGTTCGGACGGGGGGGAGCAGTACTTC.

The chain recombines TRBV18 with TRBJ1-5; TRBD1 matches 11 bases. Germline V gene data show CDR1 as KGHSH and CDR2 as LQKENI. The CDR3 covers 15 residues. Unmatched junction bases numbered 4, after V lost 4 bases and J lost 5 bases. The CDR3 spells CASSLGQGGDQPQHF. CDR3 DNA: TGTGCCAGCTCACTGGGACAGGGGGGGGATCAGCCCCAGCATTTT.

This chain connects TRBV29-1 to TRBJ2-5; 9 bases align to TRBD2. In germline, CDR1 is SQVTM, CDR2 ANQGSEA. V lost 3 bases and J lost 11; bases outside the gene matches: 10. The CDR3 spans 13 residues. The CDR3 nucleotides read TGCAGCGTTGATCCGGGACTAGCCAAGGAGCAGTACTTC. Its protein is CSVDPGLAKEQYF.

Ten or more counts support this clonotype. This chain connects TRBV6-1 to TRBJ2-5, with a tentative D call TRBD1 (5 bases). The DNA end is a closer match to TRBJ2-7, so the J assignment may be wrong. CDR3 length: 12 amino acids. Germline values: CDR1 MNHNS, CDR2 SASEGT. The CDR3 DNA follows: TGTGCCAGCAGTCCCGACAGAGACGAGCAGTACTTC. It is translated as CASSPDRDEQYF.

This clonotype was seen only a few times. Possible read error: a much larger clone is one base away. V and J are TRBV6-1 and TRBJ2-1; 8 nucleotides line up with TRBD1. CDR3 size: 15 residues. The germline V gene encodes CDR1 MNHNS and CDR2 SASEGT. V shed 6 bases, J shed 13 bases, and the junction held 17 bases outside the gene matches. The DNA of the CDR3 is TGTGCCAGCAGACGTACCGCAGGGGGCACAGAGACCCAGTTCTTC. As protein: CASRRTAGGTETQFF.

This clonotype occurred many times. V and J are TRBV12-3 or TRBV12-4 and TRBJ2-1; a possible D gene is TRBD2 (5 bases). The CDR3 extends over 15 amino acids. V lost 0 bases and J lost 2, with 8 bases in between. The CDR3 protein is CASSLAGAPYNEQFF. The CDR3 DNA reads TGTGCCAGCAGTTTAGCGGGAGCACCCTACAATGAGCAGTTCTTC.

The V and J genes are TRBV20-1 and TRBJ1-2; the match to TRBD1 covers 7 bases. V shed 5 bases and J 3 bases; nucleotides not matched to a gene: 9. Germline CDR1 is DFQATT and CDR2 is SNEGSKA (reference sequence). The CDR3 loop spans 14 amino acids. In DNA form, the CDR3 reads TGCAGTGCTGGGGAGGAGGGGGCCGACTATGGCTACACCTTC. Its translation: CSAGEEGADYGYTF.

This clonotype has at least ten counts. The V call is TRBV19, the J call TRBJ2-1; a possible D gene is TRBD2 (6 bases). With 5 bases removed from V and 10 bases from J, the gap between germline ends came to 18 bases. There are 14 residues in the CDR3. Per germline, CDR1 LNHDA and CDR2 SQIVND (reference sequence). The DNA for the CDR3 is TGTGCCAGTAGTTGGGGGGATGGATCCTACGAGCAGTTCTTC. Residues: CASSWGDGSYEQFF. Filled out from reference TRBV19 and TRBJ2-1, the complete variable domain reads DGGITQSPKYLFRKEGQNVTLSCEQNLNHDAMYWYRQDPGQGLRLIYYSQIVNDFQKGDIAEGYSVSREKKESFPLTVTSAQKNPTAFYLCASSWGDGSYEQFFGPGTRLTVL.

J is TRBJ2-5 and V is TRBV14; 9 bases match TRBD1. This CDR3 has 15 residues. Germline CDR1 and CDR2: SGHDN and FVKESK. The V gene end was trimmed by 3 bases and the J gene end by 4 bases; junction bases not matched to a gene: 6. The CDR3 DNA reads as TGTGCCAGCAGCCACCTTAAGGACAGGGGAGAGACCCAGTACTTC. It yields the protein CASSHLKDRGETQYF.

This chain connects TRBV12-3 or TRBV12-4 to TRBJ2-3; 7 nucleotides agree with TRBD1. With 2 bases clipped from V and 14 bases from J, the junction kept 19 bases outside the gene matches. The CDR3 sequence is 16 residues long. The CDR3 DNA sequence: TGTGCCAGCAGTTTATGGTCGGCGGAGAGCACAGGGGAGCTGTATTTT. Encoded protein: CASSLWSAESTGELYF.

V usage is TRBV12-3 or TRBV12-4 and J usage is TRBJ1-4; the D is unclear. Deletions cut 5 bases from V and 7 bases from J, with 20 bases between. CDR3 length: 16 residues. The CDR3 loop is CASSLRPGDGPEKLFF. The CDR3 coding sequence is TGTGCCAGCAGTCTGCGACCGGGCGACGGGCCTGAAAAACTGTTTTTT.

Many counts were recorded for this clonotype. The CDR3, as DNA: TGTGCCCCAAGAAGGGGGAACCCCTACGAGCAGTACTTC. Amino acids: CAPRRGNPYEQYF. The genes are TRBV5-5 and TRBJ2-7, with TRBD1 as a possible D gene (6 bases). Per the germline V gene, CDR1 is SGHKS and CDR2 is YYEKEE (reference sequence). V was trimmed by 10 bases and J by 2 bases, leaving 16 bases between them. This CDR3 region has 13 residues.

The chain recombines TRBV4-1 with TRBJ2-5; D is perhaps TRBD2 (5 bases). Germline assignment: CDR1 MGHRA and CDR2 YSYEKL. The CDR3 contains 17 residues. V was cut by 0 bases and J by 11 bases, with 25 bases left in between. The CDR3 nucleotides are TGCGCCAGCAGCCAAGATTATGTTGCGGGTGGGCACAATGAGCAGTACTTC. It yields the protein CASSQDYVAGGHNEQYF.

This clonotype is classed as medium-sized. J is TRBJ2-7 and V is TRBV6-2 or TRBV6-3, with 10 nucleotides matching TRBD2. After removal of 8 bases from V and 3 bases from J, the junction contained 7 bases not matched to a gene. Germline loops: CDR1 MNHEY, CDR2 SVGEGT. This CDR3 is built from 14 residues. This CDR3 is CASHRAGGIYEQYF. The CDR3 DNA follows: TGTGCCAGCCATCGAGCGGGGGGGATCTACGAGCAGTACTTC.

V gene TRBV10-3 combines with J gene TRBJ2-4, with D perhaps TRBD1 or TRBD2 (7 bases each). The J call may not be correct, given that the DNA end is closer to TRBJ2-5. This CDR3 region has 15 residues. Looked up from germline, CDR1 is ENHRY and CDR2 is SYGVKD. The CDR3 coding sequence is TGTGCCGGGGGGGGAGGGGGCATAGCCAAAGAGACCCAGTACTTC. It yields the protein CAGGGGGIAKETQYF.

With regard to this clonotype: A much larger clone lies one base from this, so it may be a read error. The chain joins TRBV10-1 to TRBJ2-3; D is uncertain. The CDR3 length is 11 residues. Germline loops: CDR1 WNHNN, CDR2 SYGVQD (reference sequence). CDR3 coding DNA: TGCGCCAGCAGTATAACAGAGACGCAGTATTTT. Its protein product is CASSITETQYF.

Comments on this clonotype: It is unclear where the CDR3 begins or ends on the DNA, so no DNA is shown, and the CDR3 is as TCRdb lists it. The V and J genes are TRBV6-1 and TRBJ2-3; the listed D gene, TRBD2, was not tested against the DNA. Germline lookup yields CDR1 MNHNS and CDR2 SASEGT. Counting both end residues, the CDR3 totals 17 amino acids. The CDR3 loop reads CASSVGGGAVSTETQYF.

By proportion, this clonotype is medium-sized. The chain carries TRBV27 and TRBJ2-1, with D perhaps given as TRBD1 or TRBD2 (7 bases each). Trimming took off 6 bases at V and 6 bases at J, with 18 bases between the two ends. CDR1 is MNHEY and CDR2 is SMNVEV in the germline V gene (reference sequence). The CDR3 is made up of 15 amino acids. The DNA of the CDR3 is TGTGCCAGCAGCCGCGGGGGACAGCCTGGCAATGAGCAGTTCTTC. This codes for CASSRGGQPGNEQFF.

This clonotype is labeled as medium-sized. The chain couples TRBV7-2 to TRBJ2-5; possibly TRBD1 or TRBD2 for D (6 bases each). Between the trimmed V and J ends, which lost 5 bases and 5 bases, there was a span of 21 bases. The V gene's germline CDR1 is SGHTA and CDR2 FQGNSA. This CDR3 is 16 amino acids long. CDR3 coding DNA: TGTGCCAGCAGCCATCAGACAGGCAACAGCGGGGAGACCCAGTACTTC. Protein product: CASSHQTGNSGETQYF.

This clonotype appeared once. The chain carries TRBV7-6 and TRBJ2-1; D unclear. Germline V gene sequence: CDR1 SGHVS, CDR2 FNYEAQ. Trimming took off 2 bases at V and 3 bases at J, with 8 bases between the two ends. The CDR3 has 14 residues. Written as DNA, the CDR3 is TGTGCCAGCAGCTTAACTACCAACTACAATGAGCAGTTCTTC. Its protein product is CASSLTTNYNEQFF.

The rearrangement joins TRBV6-1 to TRBJ2-2; D may match TRBD1 or TRBD2 (7 bases each). The tail of the sequence fits TRBJ2-3 better, so the J call may be wrong. This CDR3 has 13 residues. In germline, CDR1 is MNHNS, CDR2 SASEGT. The CDR3 is CAGQGGNTGEQYF. The CDR3 nucleotides are TGTGCCGGCCAGGGGGGGAACACCGGGGAGCAGTATTTT.

Notes on this clonotype: One junction end does not reproduce the germline sequence, and a read error may be involved. The chain uses TRBV6-1 and TRBJ2-3, with D tentatively TRBD2 (7 bases). CDR1 MNHNS and CDR2 SASEGT come from the germline V gene. This CDR3 is built from 14 residues. CDR3 loop: CASRRGGVPETQYF. The CDR3, as DNA: TGTGCGAGCAGGAGGGGGGGGGTCCCAGAGACGCAGTATTTC.

CDR3 bases: TGCGCTTGCGGGGGGAAGCGGGGGCGTACCAAAAAGACTCAGTACTTC. Translating gives CACGGKRGRTKKTQYF. The chain is built from TRBV10-1 and TRBJ2-4, with 8 bases identical to TRBD2. This CDR3 is built from 16 residues. From germline, CDR1 is WNHNN and CDR2 SYGVQD (reference sequence).

The CDR3 loop reads CASRGQGERDPETQYF. The CDR3 DNA reads as TGCGCCAGCAGGGGTCAGGGGGAGCGGGACCCAGAGACGCAGTACTTC. The chain links TRBV10-2 to TRBJ2-3; D possibly matches TRBD1 or TRBD2 (7 bases each). The DNA end is more similar to TRBJ2-7, so the J call may be wrong. The germline V gene encodes CDR1 WSHSY and CDR2 SAAADI. The CDR3 has 16 residues.

V and J are TRBV29-1 and TRBJ2-5, with 10 nucleotides matching TRBD2. Per germline, CDR1 SQVTM and CDR2 ANQGSEA. This CDR3 spans 13 amino acids. V lost 4 bases to trimming and J lost 12 bases; unmatched junction nucleotides: 11. CDR3 in amino acids: CSVGRTAGGSEYF. In DNA, the CDR3 is TGCAGCGTTGGGAGGACAGCGGGGGGGTCGGAGTACTTC.

With regard to this clonotype: The junction does not match germline at one end; this may be a read error. J is TRBJ2-4 and V is TRBV6-1, with D perhaps TRBD2 (6 bases). The CDR3 covers 17 residues. Germline V CDR1 and CDR2: MNHNS, SASEGT. This CDR3 is CASSEATGTGAKNTQYF. The CDR3 DNA sequence: TGTGCCAGCAGTGAAGCTACGGGGACTGGAGCCAAAAACACGCAGTACTTT.

The chain joins TRBV27 to TRBJ2-1; 15 nucleotides align to TRBD2. The CDR3 loop spans 15 amino acids. In germline, CDR1 is MNHEY, CDR2 SMNVEV (reference sequence). The trim removed 5 bases at V and 9 bases at J, leaving 5 bases unmatched. CDR3 DNA sequence: TGTGCCAGCAGTGAAAGGACTAGCGGGAGGGGTGAGCAGTTCTTC. It encodes CASSERTSGRGEQFF.

The chain employs TRBV6-5 and TRBJ2-1; 7 bases align to TRBD1. With V trimmed by 2 bases and J by 1 base, 17 bases remained unmatched. The CDR3 contains 20 residues. Germline V gene lookup returns CDR1 MNHEY and CDR2 SVGAGI. CDR3 loop: CASSYRDRRQKLISYNEQFF. Here the CDR3 DNA reads TGTGCCAGCAGTTACCGGGACAGAAGACAGAAACTGATATCCTACAATGAGCAGTTCTTC.

Details on this clonotype: One end of the junction fails to match germline, which may point to a read error. This chain links TRBV12-3 or TRBV12-4 with TRBJ2-4; 7 bases agree with TRBD2. This CDR3 spans 15 amino acids. CDR3 amino acids: CASGLAGEAKKIQYF. The CDR3 DNA sequence: TGTGCCAGCGGTTTAGCGGGCGAGGCCAAAAAGATTCAGTACTTC.

The count of this clonotype is one. V usage is TRBV6-1 and J usage is TRBJ1-4; D is uncertain. CDR1 MNHNS and CDR2 SASEGT come from the germline V gene. The CDR3 is 14 residues long. V was shortened by 5 bases and J by 5 bases, with 12 bases between the two germline ends. Written as DNA, the CDR3 is TGTGCCAGCAGTAGCATTCCGGGAAATGAAAAACTGTTTTTT. This gives the protein CASSSIPGNEKLFF.